This is a list of T cell receptor beta chains from one sample in a study of blood T cell repertoires in COVID-19. The data were produced by immunoSEQ multiplex PCR, yet TCRdb's version contains in-frame clones alone and is incomplete. The table has around 30,000 clones, about nine tenths seen once. Sample: peripheral blood. These receptors all come from a man older than 75 with acute or convalescent COVID-19. The CDR3 runs from the conserved cysteine through the conserved F or W. A D gene is named only where the DNA matches it firmly. Some rows mark clone size as missing; the rest say once, few, many or name a class of expanded clone.

TRBV28	.	TRBD1	TRBJ2-7	CASSRTGGTVEQYF	TGTGCCAGCAGCCGCACCGGTGGGACAGTCGAGCAGTACTTC
TRBV9	.	TRBD1	TRBJ1-1	CASSVGWTGRTTEAFF	TGTGCCAGCAGCGTAGGCTGGACAGGGAGGACTACTGAAGCTTTCTTT
TRBV4-1	.	.	TRBJ1-1	CASSQTPGQRNTEAFF	TGCGCCAGCAGCCAAACACCGGGACAACGGAACACTGAAGCTTTCTTT
TRBV5-1	.	.	TRBJ2-5	CASSLSARRQLQETQYF	TGCGCCAGCAGCCTTTCGGCGCGTAGACAACTCCAAGAGACCCAGTACTTC
TRBV2	.	.	TRBJ1-4	CASSRGRGENFLF	TGTGCCAGCAGCCGAGGCAGGGGAGAAAACTTCCTTTTT
TRBV5-5	once	.	TRBJ1-1	CASSFQPTGNTEAFF	TGTGCCAGCAGCTTCCAACCAACAGGGAACACTGAAGCTTTCTTT
TRBV5-1	.	.	TRBJ1-6	CASSSARDSPLHF	TGCGCCAGCAGCTCGGCCAGGGATTCACCCCTCCACTTT
TRBV28	.	.	TRBJ1-2	CASRSLPNYGYTF	TGTGCCAGCAGGTCCCTCCCTAACTATGGCTACACCTTC
TRBV5-1	.	TRBD1	TRBJ1-4	CASSSQGARANEKLFF	TGCGCCAGCAGCTCACAGGGGGCCCGGGCTAATGAAAAACTGTTTTTT
TRBV5-1	.	.	TRBJ1-3	CASSRGGPGNTIYF	TGCGCCAGCAGCCGAGGGGGTCCGGGAAACACCATATATTTT
TRBV28	.	.	TRBJ1-3	CASSLAGIAGNTIYF	TGTGCCAGCAGTTTAGCAGGGATCGCTGGAAACACCATATATTTT
TRBV5-8	.	.	TRBJ1-1	CASSGAPAGPAFF	TGTGCCAGCAGCGGGGCCCCCGCGGGGCCGGCTTTCTTT
TRBV5-8	.	.	TRBJ1-5	CASSSPRAGIQPQHF	TGTGCCAGCAGCTCACCGCGGGCAGGAATACAGCCCCAGCATTTT
TRBV7-2	.	.	TRBJ1-2	CASSLTPNSLYGYTF	TGTGCCAGCAGCTTAACCCCGAACAGCTTATATGGCTACACCTTC
TRBV18	.	TRBD1	TRBJ1-3	CASSTGTGTGNTIYF	TGTGCCAGCTCAACCGGGACAGGGACTGGAAACACCATATATTTT
TRBV7-2	.	.	TRBJ2-3	CASSLTVTGPDTQYF	TGTGCCAGCAGCTTAACGGTTACAGGCCCGGATACGCAGTATTTT
TRBV11-2	.	.	TRBJ2-3	CASSPLGFYDTQYF	TGTGCCAGCAGCCCCCTAGGATTTTACGATACGCAGTATTTT
TRBV4-1	.	TRBD1	TRBJ1-2	CASSQVQGDYGYTF	TGCGCCAGCAGCCAAGTGCAGGGGGACTATGGCTACACCTTC
TRBV9	.	TRBD1	TRBJ1-3	CASSATGVGNTIYF	TGTGCCAGCAGCGCTACAGGGGTTGGAAACACCATATATTTT
TRBV5-4	.	.	TRBJ1-6	CASSLTVNNSPLHF	TGTGCCAGCAGCTTGACGGTCAATAATTCACCCCTCCACTTT
TRBV19	.	TRBD1	TRBJ1-5	CASRTGGGINQPQHF	TGTGCCAGTAGGACGGGAGGGGGCATCAATCAGCCCCAGCATTTT
TRBV7-2	.	TRBD2	TRBJ2-1	CASSLSRGGPAEQFF	TGTGCCAGCAGCTTAAGTCGGGGGGGACCCGCTGAGCAGTTCTTC
TRBV28	.	.	TRBJ1-5	CAAIRGGLYGQPQHF	TGTGCCGCGATCCGGGGAGGGCTGTATGGTCAGCCCCAGCATTTT
TRBV7-9	.	TRBD1	TRBJ1-4	CASSHGQGKEKLFF	TGTGCCAGCAGTCACGGACAGGGAAAGGAAAAACTGTTTTTT
TRBV19	.	TRBD1	TRBJ1-2	CASSPLPGTGGYTF	TGTGCCAGTAGTCCCCTCCCGGGGACAGGGGGCTACACCTTC
TRBV28	.	.	TRBJ2-6	CASSQQGWSGANVLTF	TGTGCCAGCAGCCAACAGGGTTGGTCTGGGGCCAACGTCCTGACTTTC
TRBV27	.	TRBD1	TRBJ1-6	CASSQGQGYSPLHF	TGTGCCAGCAGTCAGGGACAGGGTTACTCACCCCTCCACTTT
TRBV10-3	once	TRBD1	TRBJ1-5	CAISTGGSSNQPQHF	TGTGCCATCAGTACAGGGGGCTCCAGCAATCAGCCCCAGCATTTT